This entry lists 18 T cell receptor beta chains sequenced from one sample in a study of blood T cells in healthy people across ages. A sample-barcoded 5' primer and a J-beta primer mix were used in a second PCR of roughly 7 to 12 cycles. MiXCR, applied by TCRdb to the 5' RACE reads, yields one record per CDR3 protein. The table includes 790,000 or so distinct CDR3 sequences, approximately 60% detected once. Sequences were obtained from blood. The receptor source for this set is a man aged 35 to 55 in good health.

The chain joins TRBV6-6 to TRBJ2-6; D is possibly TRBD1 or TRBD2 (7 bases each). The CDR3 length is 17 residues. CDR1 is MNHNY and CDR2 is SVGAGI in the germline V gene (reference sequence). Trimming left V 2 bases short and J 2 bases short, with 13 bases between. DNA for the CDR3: TGTGCCAGCAGTTACGGGCAGGGGGGGACTGGGGCCAACGTCCTGACTTTC. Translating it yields CASSYGQGGTGANVLTF.

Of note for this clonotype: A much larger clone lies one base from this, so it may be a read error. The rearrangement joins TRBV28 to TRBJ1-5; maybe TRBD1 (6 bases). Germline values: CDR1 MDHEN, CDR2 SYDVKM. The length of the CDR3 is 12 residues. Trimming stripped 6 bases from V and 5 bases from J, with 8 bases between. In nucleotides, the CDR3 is TGTGCCAGCAGATCAGGGGATCAGCCCCAGCATTTT. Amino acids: CASRSGDQPQHF.

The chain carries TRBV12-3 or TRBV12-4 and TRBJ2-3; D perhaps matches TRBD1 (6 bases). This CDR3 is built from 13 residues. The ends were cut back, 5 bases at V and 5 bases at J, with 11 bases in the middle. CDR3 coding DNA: TGTGCCAGCAGTGACACAGGGAGAGATACGCAGTATTTT. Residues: CASSDTGRDTQYF.

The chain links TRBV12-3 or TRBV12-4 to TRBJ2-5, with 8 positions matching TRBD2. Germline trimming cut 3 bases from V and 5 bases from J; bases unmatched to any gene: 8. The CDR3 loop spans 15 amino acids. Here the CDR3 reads CASSFSAGDVETQYF. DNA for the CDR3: TGTGCCAGCAGTTTTTCAGCGGGAGACGTTGAGACCCAGTACTTC.

As DNA, the CDR3 is TGCAGTGCTTCAGATAGCGGGAGGAAGTACAATGAGCAGTTCTTC. It codes for CSASDSGRKYNEQFF. The chain recombines TRBV20-1 with TRBJ2-1; 10 bases match TRBD2. The V and J ends lost 5 bases and 4 bases, in that order; junction bases with no gene match: 8. The CDR3 sequence is 15 residues long. Germline values: CDR1 DFQATT, CDR2 SNEGSKA (reference sequence).

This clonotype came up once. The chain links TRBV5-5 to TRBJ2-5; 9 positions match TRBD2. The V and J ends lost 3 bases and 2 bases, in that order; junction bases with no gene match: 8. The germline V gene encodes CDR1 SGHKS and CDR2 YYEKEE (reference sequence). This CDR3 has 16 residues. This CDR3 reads CASSSFSGRIQETQYF. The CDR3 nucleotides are TGTGCCAGCAGCTCCTTTAGCGGGAGAATTCAAGAGACCCAGTACTTC. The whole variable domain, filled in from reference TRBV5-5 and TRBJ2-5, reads DAGVTQSPTHLIKTRGQQVTLRCSPISGHKSVSWYQQVLGQGPQFIFQYYEKEERGRGNFPDRFSARQFPNYSSELNVNALLLGDSALYLCASSSFSGRIQETQYFGPGTRLLVL.

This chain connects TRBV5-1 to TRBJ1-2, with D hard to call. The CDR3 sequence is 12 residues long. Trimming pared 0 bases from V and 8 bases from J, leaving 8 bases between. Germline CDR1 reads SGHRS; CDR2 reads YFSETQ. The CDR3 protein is CASSLGPDGYTF. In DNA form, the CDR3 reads TGCGCCAGCAGCTTGGGGCCGGACGGCTACACCTTC.

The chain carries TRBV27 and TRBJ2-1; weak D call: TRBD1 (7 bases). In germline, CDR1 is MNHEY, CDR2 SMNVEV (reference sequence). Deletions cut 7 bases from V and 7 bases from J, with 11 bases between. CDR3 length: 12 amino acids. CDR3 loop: CASTAGGNEQFF. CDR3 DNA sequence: TGTGCCAGCACGGCAGGGGGGAATGAGCAGTTCTTC.

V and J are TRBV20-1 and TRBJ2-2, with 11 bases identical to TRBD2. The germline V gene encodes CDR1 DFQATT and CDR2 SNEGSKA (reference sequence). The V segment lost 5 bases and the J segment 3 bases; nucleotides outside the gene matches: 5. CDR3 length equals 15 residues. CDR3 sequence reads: CSARRSGRDTGELFF. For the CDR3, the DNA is TGCAGTGCTCGACGTAGCGGGAGGGACACCGGGGAGCTGTTTTTT.

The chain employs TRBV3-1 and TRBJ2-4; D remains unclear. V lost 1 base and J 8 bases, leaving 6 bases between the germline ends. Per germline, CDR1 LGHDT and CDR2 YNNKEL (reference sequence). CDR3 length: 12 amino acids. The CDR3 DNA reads TGTGCCAGCAGCCAAGTCTCAGACATTCAGTACTTC. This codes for CASSQVSDIQYF.

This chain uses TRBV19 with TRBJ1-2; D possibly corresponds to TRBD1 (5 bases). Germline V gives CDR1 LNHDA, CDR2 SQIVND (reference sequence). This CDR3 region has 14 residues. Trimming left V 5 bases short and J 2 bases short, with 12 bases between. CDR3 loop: CASSVTRDNYGYTF. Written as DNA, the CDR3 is TGTGCCAGTAGTGTAACCCGGGACAACTATGGCTACACCTTC. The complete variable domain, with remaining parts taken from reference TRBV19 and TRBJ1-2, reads DGGITQSPKYLFRKEGQNVTLSCEQNLNHDAMYWYRQDPGQGLRLIYYSQIVNDFQKGDIAEGYSVSREKKESFPLTVTSAQKNPTAFYLCASSVTRDNYGYTFGSGTRLTVV.

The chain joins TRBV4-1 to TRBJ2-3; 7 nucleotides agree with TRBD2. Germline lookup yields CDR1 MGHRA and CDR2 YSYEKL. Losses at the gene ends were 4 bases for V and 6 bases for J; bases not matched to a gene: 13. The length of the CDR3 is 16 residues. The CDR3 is CASSPGPREGRDTQYF. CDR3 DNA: TGCGCCAGCAGCCCAGGCCCGAGGGAGGGCCGGGATACGCAGTATTTT.

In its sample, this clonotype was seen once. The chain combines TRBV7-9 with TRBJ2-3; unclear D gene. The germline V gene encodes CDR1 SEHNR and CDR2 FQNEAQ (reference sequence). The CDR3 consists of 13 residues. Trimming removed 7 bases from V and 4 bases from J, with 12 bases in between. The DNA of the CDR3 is TGTGCCAGCAACCCCGTGGGCGCAGATACGCAGTATTTT. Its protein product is CASNPVGADTQYF. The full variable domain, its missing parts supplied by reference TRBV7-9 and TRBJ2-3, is DTGVSQNPRHKITKRGQNVTFRCDPISEHNRLYWYRQTLGQGPEFLTYFQNEAQLEKSRLLSDRFSAERPKGSFSTLEIQRTEQGDSAMYLCASNPVGADTQYFGPGTRLTVL.

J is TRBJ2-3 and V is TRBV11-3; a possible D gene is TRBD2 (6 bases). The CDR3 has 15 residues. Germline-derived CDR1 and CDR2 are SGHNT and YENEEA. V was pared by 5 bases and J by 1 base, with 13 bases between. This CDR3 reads CASSAGTAGTDTQYF. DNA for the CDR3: TGTGCCAGCAGCGCGGGGACCGCGGGCACAGATACGCAGTATTTT.

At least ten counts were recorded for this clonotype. The DNA of the CDR3 is TGTGCCAGCAGCGTAGAGTCTAGCGCCCTTAGGGGTAGTGAGCAGTTCTTC. This encodes CASSVESSALRGSEQFF. The rearrangement joins TRBV9 to TRBJ2-1; TRBD2 might be the D (6 bases). The CDR3 has 17 residues. V was clipped by 0 bases and J by 9 bases, with 22 bases between them. Germline CDR1 reads SGDLS; CDR2 reads YYNGEE.

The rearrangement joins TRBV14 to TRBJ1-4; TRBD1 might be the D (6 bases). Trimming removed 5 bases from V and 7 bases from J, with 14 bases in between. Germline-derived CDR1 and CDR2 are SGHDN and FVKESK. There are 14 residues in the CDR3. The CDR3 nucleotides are TGTGCCAGCAGCTCTCTGGGGGGCATTGAAAAACTGTTTTTT. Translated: CASSSLGGIEKLFF.

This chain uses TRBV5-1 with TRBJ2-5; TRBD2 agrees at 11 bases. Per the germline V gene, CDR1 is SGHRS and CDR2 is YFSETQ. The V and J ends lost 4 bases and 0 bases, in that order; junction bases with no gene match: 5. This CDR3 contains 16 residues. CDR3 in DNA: TGCGCCAGCAGCCTCCGGACTAGCGGGTACCAAGAGACCCAGTACTTC. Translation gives CASSLRTSGYQETQYF.

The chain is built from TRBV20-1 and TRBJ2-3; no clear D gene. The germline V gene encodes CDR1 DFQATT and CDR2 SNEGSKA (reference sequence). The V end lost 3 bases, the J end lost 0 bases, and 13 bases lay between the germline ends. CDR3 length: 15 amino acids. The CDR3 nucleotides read TGCAGTGCTAGCAGGAGAGCCTTTAGCACAGATACGCAGTATTTT. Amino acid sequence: CSASRRAFSTDTQYF.